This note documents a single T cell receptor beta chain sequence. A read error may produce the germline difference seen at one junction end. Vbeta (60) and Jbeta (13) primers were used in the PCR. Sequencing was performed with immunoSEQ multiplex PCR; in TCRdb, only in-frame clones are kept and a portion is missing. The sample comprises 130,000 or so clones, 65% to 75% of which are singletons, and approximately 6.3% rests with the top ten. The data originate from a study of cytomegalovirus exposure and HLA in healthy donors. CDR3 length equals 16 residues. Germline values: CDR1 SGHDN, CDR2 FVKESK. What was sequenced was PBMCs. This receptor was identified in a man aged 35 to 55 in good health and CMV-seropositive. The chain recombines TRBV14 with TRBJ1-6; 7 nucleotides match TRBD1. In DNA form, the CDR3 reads TGTGCCAGCAGCCAAGAGGACAGGTTCCATAATTCACCCCTCTACTTT. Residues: CASSQEDRFHNSPLYF.